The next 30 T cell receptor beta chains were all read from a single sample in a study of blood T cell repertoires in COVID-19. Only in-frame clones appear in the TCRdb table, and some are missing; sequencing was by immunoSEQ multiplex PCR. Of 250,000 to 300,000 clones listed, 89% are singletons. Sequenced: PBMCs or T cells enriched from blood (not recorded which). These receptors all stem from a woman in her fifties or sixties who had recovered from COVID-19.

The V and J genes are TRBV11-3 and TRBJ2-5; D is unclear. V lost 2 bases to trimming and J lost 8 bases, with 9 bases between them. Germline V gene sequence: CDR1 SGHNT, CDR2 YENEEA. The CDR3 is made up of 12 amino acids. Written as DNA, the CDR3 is TGTGCCAGCAGCTTAAGCCCATTTACCCAGTACTTC. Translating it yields CASSLSPFTQYF. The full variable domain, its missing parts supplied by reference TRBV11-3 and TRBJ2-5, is EAGVVQSPRYKIIEKKQPVAFWCNPISGHNTLYWYLQNLGQGPELLIRYENEEAVDDSQLPKDRFSAERLKGVDSTLKIQPAELGDSAVYLCASSLSPFTQYFGPGTRLLVL.

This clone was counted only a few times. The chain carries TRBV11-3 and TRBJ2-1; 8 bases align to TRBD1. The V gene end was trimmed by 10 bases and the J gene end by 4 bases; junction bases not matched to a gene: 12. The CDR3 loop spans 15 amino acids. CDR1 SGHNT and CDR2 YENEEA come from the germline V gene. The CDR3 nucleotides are TGTGCCACTAACCCAGGGGGCGCGGATTACAATGAGCAGTTCTTC. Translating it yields CATNPGGADYNEQFF.

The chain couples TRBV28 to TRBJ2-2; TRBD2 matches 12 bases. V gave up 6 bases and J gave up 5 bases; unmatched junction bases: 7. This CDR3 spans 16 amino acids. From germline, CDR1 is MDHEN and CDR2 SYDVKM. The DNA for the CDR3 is TGTGCCAGCAGCCGGAGACTAGCGGGAGCAACCGGGGAGCTGTTTTTT. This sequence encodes CASSRRLAGATGELFF.

The CDR3 DNA sequence: TGTGCCAGCAGTTACAGGTATAGCAATCAGCCCCAGCATTTT. It translates to CASSYRYSNQPQHF. The V call is TRBV27, the J call TRBJ1-5; perhaps TRBD1 as D (5 bases). From germline, CDR1 is MNHEY and CDR2 SMNVEV (reference sequence). This CDR3 comprises 14 residues. V was cut by 4 bases and J by 0 bases, with 7 bases left in between.

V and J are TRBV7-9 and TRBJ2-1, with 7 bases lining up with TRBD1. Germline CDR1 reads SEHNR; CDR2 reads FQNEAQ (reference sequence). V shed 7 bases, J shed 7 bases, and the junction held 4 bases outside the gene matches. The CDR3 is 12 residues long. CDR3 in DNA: TGTGCCAGCAACGAACAGGGGAATGAGCAGTTCTTC. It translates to CASNEQGNEQFF.

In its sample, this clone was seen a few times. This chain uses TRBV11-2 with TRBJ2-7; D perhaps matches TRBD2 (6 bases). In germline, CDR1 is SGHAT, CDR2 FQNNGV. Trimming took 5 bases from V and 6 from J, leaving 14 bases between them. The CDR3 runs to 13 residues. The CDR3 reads CASSTNWGVEQYF. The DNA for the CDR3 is TGTGCCAGCAGCACGAACTGGGGGGTCGAGCAGTACTTC.

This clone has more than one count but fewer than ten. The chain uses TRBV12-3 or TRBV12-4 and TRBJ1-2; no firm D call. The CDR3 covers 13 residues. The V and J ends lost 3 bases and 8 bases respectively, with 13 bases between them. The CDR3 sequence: CASSFWRYEGYTF. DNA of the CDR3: TGTGCCAGCAGTTTCTGGCGGTATGAGGGCTACACCTTC.

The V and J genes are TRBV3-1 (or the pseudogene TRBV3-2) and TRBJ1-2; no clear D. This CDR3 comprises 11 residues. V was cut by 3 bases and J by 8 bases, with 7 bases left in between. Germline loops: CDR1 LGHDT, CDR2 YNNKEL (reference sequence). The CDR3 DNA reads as TGTGCCAGCAGCCACCCCCGGGGCTACACCTTC. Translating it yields CASSHPRGYTF.

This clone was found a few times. The CDR3: CASSESFLGTEPYGYTF. CDR3 DNA sequence: TGCGCCAGCAGTGAGTCTTTTCTAGGGACAGAACCCTATGGCTACACCTTC. The rearrangement links TRBV10-1 to TRBJ1-2; 7 nucleotides line up with TRBD1. The V gene end was trimmed by 0 bases and the J gene end by 4 bases; junction bases not matched to a gene: 11. The CDR3 is 17 residues long. From germline, CDR1 is WNHNN and CDR2 SYGVQD (reference sequence).

The CDR3 reads CASSRSGGAGYF. CDR3 sequence (DNA): TGTGCCAGCAGCCGATCTGGGGGGGCGGGGTATTTT. The V call is TRBV11-2, the J call TRBJ2-3; TRBD2 might be the D (7 bases). Deletions cut 5 bases from V and 14 bases from J, with 17 bases between. This CDR3 is 12 amino acids long. Germline loops: CDR1 SGHAT, CDR2 FQNNGV.

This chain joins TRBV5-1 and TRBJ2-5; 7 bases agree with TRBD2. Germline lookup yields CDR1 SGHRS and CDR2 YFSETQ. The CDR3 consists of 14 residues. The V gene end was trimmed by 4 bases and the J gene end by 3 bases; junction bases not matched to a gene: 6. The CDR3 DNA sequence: TGCGCCAGCAGCGCCCTTACTAGCGAAGAGACCCAGTACTTC. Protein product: CASSALTSEETQYF. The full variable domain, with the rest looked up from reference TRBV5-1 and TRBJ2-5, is KAGVTQTPRYLIKTRGQQVTLSCSPISGHRSVSWYQQTPGQGLQFLFEYFSETQRNKGNFPGRFSGRQFSNSRSEMNVSTLELGDSALYLCASSALTSEETQYFGPGTRLLVL.

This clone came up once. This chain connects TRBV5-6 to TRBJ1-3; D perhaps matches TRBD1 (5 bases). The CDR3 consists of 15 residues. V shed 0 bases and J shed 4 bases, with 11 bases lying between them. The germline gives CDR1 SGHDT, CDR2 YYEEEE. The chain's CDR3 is CASSLGMGHGNTIYF. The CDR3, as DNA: TGTGCCAGCAGCTTGGGGATGGGGCACGGAAACACCATATATTTT. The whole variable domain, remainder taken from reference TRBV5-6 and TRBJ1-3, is DAGVTQSPTHLIKTRGQQVTLRCSPKSGHDTVSWYQQALGQGPQFIFQYYEEEERQRGNFPDRFSGHQFPNYSSELNVNALLLGDSALYLCASSLGMGHGNTIYFGEGSWLTVV.

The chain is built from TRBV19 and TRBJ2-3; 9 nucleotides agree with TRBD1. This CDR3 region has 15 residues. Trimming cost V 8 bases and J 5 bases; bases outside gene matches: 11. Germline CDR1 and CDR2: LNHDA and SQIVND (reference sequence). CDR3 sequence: CASSKDRGGEDTQYF. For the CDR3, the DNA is TGTGCCAGTTCTAAGGACAGGGGAGGTGAAGATACGCAGTATTTT.

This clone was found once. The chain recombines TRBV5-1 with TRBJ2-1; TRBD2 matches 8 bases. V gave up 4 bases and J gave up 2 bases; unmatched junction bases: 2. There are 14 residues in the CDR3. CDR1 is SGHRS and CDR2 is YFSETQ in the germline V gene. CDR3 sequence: CASSLSGTYNEQFF. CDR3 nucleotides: TGCGCCAGCAGCCTTAGCGGGACCTACAATGAGCAGTTCTTC.

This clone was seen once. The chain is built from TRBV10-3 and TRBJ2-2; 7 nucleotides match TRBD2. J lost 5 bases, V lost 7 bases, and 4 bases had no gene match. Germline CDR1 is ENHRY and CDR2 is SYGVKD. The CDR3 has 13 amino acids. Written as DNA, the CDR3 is TGTGCCATCACCGGGGGAGGGACCGGGGAGCTGTTTTTT. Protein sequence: CAITGGGTGELFF.

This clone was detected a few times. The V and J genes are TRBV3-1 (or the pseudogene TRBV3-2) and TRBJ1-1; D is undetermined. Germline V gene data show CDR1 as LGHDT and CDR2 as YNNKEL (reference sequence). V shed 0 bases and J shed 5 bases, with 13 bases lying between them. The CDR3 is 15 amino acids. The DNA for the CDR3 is TGTGCCAGCAGCCAAGACAGGACCCGGGAGACTGAAGCTTTCTTT. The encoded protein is CASSQDRTRETEAFF.

CDR3 sequence reads: CASSPQDTQGSYEQYF. The CDR3 DNA follows: TGTGCCAGCTCACCACAGGATACGCAGGGCTCCTACGAGCAGTACTTC. This chain uses TRBV18 with TRBJ2-7, with a weak D call TRBD1 (5 bases). The V gene's germline CDR1 is KGHSH and CDR2 LQKENI. Trimming stripped 1 base from V and 0 bases from J, with 13 bases between. The CDR3 extends over 16 amino acids.

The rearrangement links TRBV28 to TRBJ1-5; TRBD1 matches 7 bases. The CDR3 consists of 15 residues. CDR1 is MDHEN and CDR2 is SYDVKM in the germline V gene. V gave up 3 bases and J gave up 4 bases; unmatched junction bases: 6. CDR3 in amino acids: CASSLGRQGNQPQHF. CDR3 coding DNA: TGTGCCAGCAGTTTGGGGAGACAGGGTAATCAGCCCCAGCATTTT.

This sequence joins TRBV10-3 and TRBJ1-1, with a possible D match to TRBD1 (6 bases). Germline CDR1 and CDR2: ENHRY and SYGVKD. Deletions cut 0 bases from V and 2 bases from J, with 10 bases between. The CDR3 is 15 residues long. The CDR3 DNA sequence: TGTGCCATCAGTGAGTCTACAGGGTCAAACACTGAAGCTTTCTTT. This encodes CAISESTGSNTEAFF.

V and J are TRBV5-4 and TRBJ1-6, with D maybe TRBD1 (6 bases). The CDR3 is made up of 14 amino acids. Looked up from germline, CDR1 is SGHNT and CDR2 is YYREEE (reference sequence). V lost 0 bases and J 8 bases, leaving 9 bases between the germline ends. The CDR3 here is CASSLDRAHSPLHF. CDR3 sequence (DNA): TGTGCCAGCAGCTTGGACAGGGCACATTCACCCCTCCACTTT.

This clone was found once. The CDR3 spells CATSDPGTGEDEQYF. CDR3 sequence (DNA): TGTGCCACCAGTGACCCCGGGACAGGAGAAGACGAGCAGTACTTC. The genes are TRBV24-1 and TRBJ2-7, with TRBD1 matching over 8 bases. Germline CDR1 is KGHDR and CDR2 is SFDVKD. The trim removed 4 bases at V and 5 bases at J, leaving 9 bases unmatched. The CDR3 sequence is 15 residues long.

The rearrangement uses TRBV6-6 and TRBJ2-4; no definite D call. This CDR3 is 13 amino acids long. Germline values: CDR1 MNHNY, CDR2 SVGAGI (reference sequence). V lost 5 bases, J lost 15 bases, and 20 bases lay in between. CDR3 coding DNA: TGTGCCAGCAGTGTTCCCTCTGAGTCCCCGTGGTACTTC. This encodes CASSVPSESPWYF.

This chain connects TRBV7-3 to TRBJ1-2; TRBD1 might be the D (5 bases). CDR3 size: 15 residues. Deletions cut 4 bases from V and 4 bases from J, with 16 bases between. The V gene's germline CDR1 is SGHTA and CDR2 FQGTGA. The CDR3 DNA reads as TGTGCCAGCAGCTCCACGGGGGGAACCCTCTATGGCTACACCTTC. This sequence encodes CASSSTGGTLYGYTF.

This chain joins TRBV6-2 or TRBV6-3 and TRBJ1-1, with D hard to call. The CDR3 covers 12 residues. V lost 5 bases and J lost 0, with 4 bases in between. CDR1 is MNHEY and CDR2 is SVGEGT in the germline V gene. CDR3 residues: CASSTMNTEAFF. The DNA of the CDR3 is TGTGCCAGCAGTACTATGAACACTGAAGCTTTCTTT.

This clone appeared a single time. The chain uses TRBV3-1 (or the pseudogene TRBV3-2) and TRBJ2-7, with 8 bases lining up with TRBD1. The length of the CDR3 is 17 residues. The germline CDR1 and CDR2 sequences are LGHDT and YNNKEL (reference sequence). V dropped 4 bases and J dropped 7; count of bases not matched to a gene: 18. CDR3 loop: CASSPDPGQGGLSEQYF. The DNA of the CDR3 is TGTGCCAGCAGCCCGGATCCCGGACAGGGTGGCCTCTCAGAGCAGTACTTC.

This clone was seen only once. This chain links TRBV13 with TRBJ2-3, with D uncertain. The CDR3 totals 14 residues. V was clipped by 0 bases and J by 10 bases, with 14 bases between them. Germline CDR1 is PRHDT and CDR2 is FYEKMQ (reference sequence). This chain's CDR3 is CASSLGRVQKAQYF. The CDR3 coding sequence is TGTGCCAGCAGCTTAGGCCGAGTACAGAAGGCGCAGTATTTT.

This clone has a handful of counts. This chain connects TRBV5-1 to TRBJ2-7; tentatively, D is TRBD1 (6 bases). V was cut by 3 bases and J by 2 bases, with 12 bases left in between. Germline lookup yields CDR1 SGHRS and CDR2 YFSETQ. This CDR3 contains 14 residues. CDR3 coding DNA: TGCGCCAGCAGCTCAACAGGGAATCCCTACGAGCAGTACTTC. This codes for CASSSTGNPYEQYF.

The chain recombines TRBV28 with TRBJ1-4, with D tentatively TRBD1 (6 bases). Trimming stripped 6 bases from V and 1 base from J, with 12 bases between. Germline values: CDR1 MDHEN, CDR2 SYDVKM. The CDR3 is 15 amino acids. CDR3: CASRKGGVTNEKLFF. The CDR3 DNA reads TGTGCCAGCAGGAAAGGGGGAGTAACTAATGAAAAACTGTTTTTT.

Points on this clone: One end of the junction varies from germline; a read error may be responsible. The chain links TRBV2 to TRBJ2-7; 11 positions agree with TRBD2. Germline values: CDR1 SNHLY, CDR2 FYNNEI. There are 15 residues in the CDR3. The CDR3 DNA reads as TGTGCCAGCAAACCGGGACTAGCGGCCTCCAACGAGCAGTACTTC. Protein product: CASKPGLAASNEQYF. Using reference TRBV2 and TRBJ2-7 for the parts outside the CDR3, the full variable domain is EPEVTQTPSHQVTQMGQEVILRCVPISNHLYFYWYRQILGQKVEFLVSFYNNEISEKSEIFDDQFSVERPDGSNFTLKIRSTKLEDSAMYFCASKPGLAASNEQYFGPGTRLTVT.

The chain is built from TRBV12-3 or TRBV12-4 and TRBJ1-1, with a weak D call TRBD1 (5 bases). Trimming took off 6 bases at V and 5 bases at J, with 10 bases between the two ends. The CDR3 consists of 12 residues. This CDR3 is CASSQTVTEAFF. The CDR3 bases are TGTGCCAGCAGCCAGACAGTGACTGAAGCTTTCTTT.